A selection of T cell receptor beta chains follows, all from one sample in a study of T cell repertoires in cytomegalovirus infection. A single record per CDR3 protein comes from TCRdb applying MiXCR to the reads. The data hold 250,000 to 300,000 distinct CDR3 sequences, with 20% to 30% observed a single time. Material: PBMCs. The source is a human donor in good health (CMV status not recorded). Some clones in this sample may be carry-over from other donors' samples. Each CDR3 is given with its conserved first and last residue. The order of the fields is J gene, V gene, clone size, D gene, CDR3 protein, CDR3 DNA. The D gene is left open where the match is weak. Expanded clones are given a class, and other clones once, few, many or no size at all.

TRBJ1-4,TRBV28,.,.,CASSLQGANEKLFF,TGTGCCAGCAGTCTCCAGGGAGCGAATGAAAAACTGTTTTTT
TRBJ1-1,TRBV6-6,.,.,CASSYSLGESDTEAFF,TGTGCCAGCAGTTACTCTCTCGGGGAATCGGACACTGAAGCTTTCTTT
TRBJ2-7,TRBV7-2,.,.,CASSRVGRGSYEQYF,TGTGCCAGCAGCCGAGTTGGGCGGGGCTCCTACGAGCAGTACTTC
TRBJ1-5,TRBV28,.,.,CASRSADQPQHF,TGTGCCAGCAGAAGCGCTGATCAGCCCCAGCATTTT
TRBJ1-4,TRBV5-5,.,TRBD1,CASSSPLTGGEKLFF,TGTGCCAGCAGCTCTCCCCTGACAGGGGGAGAAAAACTGTTTTTT
TRBJ2-3,TRBV12-3/TRBV12-4,few,.,CASSFPRNTDTQYF,TGTGCCAGCAGTTTCCCCAGAAACACAGATACGCAGTATTTT
TRBJ2-5,TRBV7-9,many,.,CASSLARSETQYF,TGTGCCAGCAGCTTAGCTAGGAGCGAGACCCAGTACTTC
TRBJ2-1,TRBV7-2,many,.,CASSLGGLHHNEQFF,TGTGCCAGCAGCTTGGGGGGACTTCACCACAATGAGCAGTTCTTC
TRBJ1-6,TRBV5-1,.,TRBD1,CASSALERGLNSPLHF,TGCGCCAGCAGCGCCTTGGAGAGGGGGCTAAATTCACCCCTCCACTTT
TRBJ2-7,TRBV25-1,many,.,CASSAGALAYEQYF,TGTGCCAGCAGTGCAGGGGCATTGGCCTACGAGCAGTACTTC
TRBJ1-1,TRBV7-2,many,TRBD1,CASSFWDSPNTEAFF,TGTGCCAGCAGCTTTTGGGACAGCCCGAACACTGAAGCTTTCTTT
TRBJ2-7,TRBV5-6,.,.,CASSWASLLGEQYF,TGTGCCAGCAGCTGGGCTTCCTTGTTGGGCGAGCAGTACTTC
TRBJ1-3,TRBV7-9,.,.,CASSSSVGQRFGNTIYF,TGTGCCAGCAGCAGTAGTGTCGGACAGCGATTTGGAAACACCATATATTTT
TRBJ2-3,TRBV12-3/TRBV12-4,few,.,CASSNRQTDTQYF,TGTGCCAGCAGCAACCGACAGACAGATACGCAGTATTTT
TRBJ2-7,TRBV7-2,.,.,CASSLQGTQIYEQYF,TGTGCCAGCAGCTTACAGGGGACTCAAATATACGAGCAGTACTTC
TRBJ2-1,TRBV7-6,few,TRBD2,CASSERLAGVSSYNEQFF,TGTGCCAGCAGTGAGAGACTAGCGGGAGTGAGCTCCTACAATGAGCAGTTCTTC
TRBJ2-3,TRBV20-1,once,.,CSPLNPETDTQYF,TGCAGTCCTCTTAACCCAGAGACAGATACGCAGTATTTT
TRBJ2-1,TRBV27,many,.,CASQSLDSYNEQFF,TGTGCCAGCCAATCTCTGGACAGCTACAATGAGCAGTTCTTC
TRBJ1-6,TRBV28,many,TRBD1,CASSPRQGRTLNSPLHF,TGTGCCAGCAGCCCGAGACAGGGGCGTACCTTAAATTCACCCCTCCACTTT
TRBJ1-1,TRBV12-3/TRBV12-4,many,.,CASTLTWGGFMNTEAFF,TGTGCCAGCACCCTCACCTGGGGGGGGTTCATGAACACTGAAGCTTTCTTT
TRBJ2-4,TRBV15,few,TRBD1,CATSRDWGQPTQNIQYF,TGTGCCACCAGCAGAGATTGGGGACAGCCAACCCAAAACATTCAGTACTTC
TRBJ1-5,TRBV6-2/TRBV6-3,few,.,CASSSMTSSGPQHF,TGTGCCAGCAGTTCGATGACATCTTCGGGGCCCCAGCATTTT
TRBJ2-7,TRBV6-6,.,.,CASSAGNSYEQHF,TGTGCCAGCAGTGCAGGGAACTCCTACGAGCAGCACTTC